A single T cell receptor beta chain is shown here with its context. Its antigen target is currently unknown. No base quality values were provided; no much bigger clone lies one nucleotide off. Library creation used RT-PCR. The run used an Illumina HiSeq 2500. TCRdb cleaned the public reads at Q25 with fastp, built clones with MiXCR and kept in-frame beta chains. Records with the same CDR3 protein are collapsed into one entry carrying the most frequent genes and DNA. Counted in this sample were 500,000 to 750,000 distinct CDR3 sequences; about 15% of them appeared once. Around 10% of the sample is taken by the ten largest. This entry belongs to a study of response to subunit inactivated influenza vaccine (dated by TCRdb to 2017 to 2018). Describing the broader study: The study used deep quantitative T cell receptor repertoire profiling to track responses to a trivalent subunit inactivated influenza vaccine.

Overall study results and their limits: According to the authors, only a limited number of new T cells may be recruited by each seasonal influenza vaccination.

V loses 2 bases at its end and J loses 5 bases; junction bases beyond the gene matches: 23. Taken from cysteine to phenylalanine, the CDR3 has 21 residues. The only DNA kept is the CDR3, 63 bases in frame from the first base. The origin of this receptor is a man between 50 and 59 years old who received an inactivated influenza vaccine. Donor details come from another sample of the same person, matched by shared clones. Sequenced here: PBMCs from blood, sampled 11 to 12 days after vaccination. Here the chain combines TRBV23-1 and TRBJ1-5; 8 bases in the junction line up with TRBD1. TRBV23-1 is flagged as an ORF with uncertain function. Read as DNA, the sequence is TGCGCCAGCAGTCAAATCATCGCTGACAGGGGAACGTACGTAGAGGATCAGCCCCAGCATTTT. Its translation is CASSQIIADRGTYVEDQPQHF.